Below, 19 T cell receptor beta chains from the same sample are listed, as sequenced in a study of vaccination and CD4 T cells after COVID-19. Time point indicated: late sampling 161 to 241 days after vaccination in a few convalescent patients. Treatment meaning: 10-day PBMC culture with coronavirus spike peptide pools or control peptides (ViraFEST assay). For these TCRs, the target antigens are not known. Sequence data for DNA of cultured CD4+ T cells were generated by the Oncomine TCR Beta short-read assay. One entry per CDR3 protein, called by TCRdb with MiXCR from the PCR reads. This table holds nearly 25,000 distinct CDR3 sequences, 30% found once. The sample was CD4+ T cells from blood, cultured in vitro, taken about 7 months after SARS-CoV-2 vaccination. These receptors originate from a human donor who had recovered from COVID-19.

The chain carries TRBV28 and TRBJ2-3, with D perhaps being TRBD1 or TRBD2 (5 bases each). There are 14 residues in the CDR3. Trimming removed 4 bases from V and 3 bases from J, with 11 bases in between. The germline V gene encodes CDR1 MDHEN and CDR2 SYDVKM. CDR3 region: CASSSGTPTDTQYF. The DNA for the CDR3 is TGTGCCAGCAGTTCGGGGACCCCAACAGATACGCAGTATTTT. Complete variable domain (other parts from reference TRBV28 and TRBJ2-3): DVKVTQSSRYLVKRTGEKVFLECVQDMDHENMFWYRQDPGLGLRLIYFSYDVKMKEKGDIPEGYSVSREKKERFSLILESASTNQTSMYLCASSSGTPTDTQYFGPGTRLTVL.

This chain links TRBV20-1 with TRBJ2-5, with TRBD2 matching 8 bases. The germline V gene has CDR1 DFQATT and CDR2 SNEGSKA (reference sequence). V was clipped by 1 base and J by 6 bases; unmatched bases: 13. This CDR3 has 16 residues. DNA for the CDR3: TGCAGTGCTAGAGGAGAGGCGGGAGGATCATTTAAGACCCAGTACTTC. It translates to CSARGEAGGSFKTQYF.

In DNA, the CDR3 is TGTGCCAGTAGTATAGTCGGCAGGATCTCCTACAATGAGCAGTTCTTC. It encodes CASSIVGRISYNEQFF. The rearrangement links TRBV19 to TRBJ2-1, with D uncertain. Looked up from germline, CDR1 is LNHDA and CDR2 is SQIVND (reference sequence). V lost 1 base, J lost 0 bases, and 10 bases lay in between. The length of the CDR3 is 16 residues.

V and J are TRBV7-9 and TRBJ1-2; 9 bases agree with TRBD1. This CDR3 has 15 residues. The ends lost 5 bases at V and 7 bases at J; junction bases unmatched: 11. Germline values: CDR1 SEHNR, CDR2 FQNEAQ (reference sequence). The CDR3 nucleotides are TGTGCCAGCAGCGGACCGGGACAGGGAATTGGTGGCTACACCTTC. It encodes CASSGPGQGIGGYTF.

This clonotype was seen a handful of times. This chain links TRBV6-1 with TRBJ2-1; TRBD1 is a possible D gene (5 bases). Per germline, CDR1 MNHNS and CDR2 SASEGT. V lost 6 bases, J lost 5 bases, and 23 bases lay in between. The CDR3 runs to 17 residues. The CDR3 DNA reads TGTGCCAGCAGGCCCAACTGGGGCAGGGATAAAGACAATGAGCAGTTCTTC. Protein product: CASRPNWGRDKDNEQFF.

The V gene is TRBV2, the J gene TRBJ2-1; TRBD2 matches 10 bases. The trim removed 4 bases at V and 3 bases at J, leaving 3 bases unmatched. This CDR3 has 15 residues. Looked up from germline, CDR1 is SNHLY and CDR2 is FYNNEI. The CDR3: CASSVRTSGYNEQFF. CDR3 coding DNA: TGTGCCAGCAGTGTTCGGACTAGCGGCTACAATGAGCAGTTCTTC.

The gene calls are TRBV20-1 and TRBJ2-3; tentatively, D is TRBD1 or TRBD2 (6 bases each). CDR3 size: 15 residues. Trimming took 2 bases from V and 5 from J, leaving 17 bases between them. CDR1 and CDR2 (germline): DFQATT, SNEGSKA (reference sequence). This CDR3 is CSARNDQGRQDTQYF. The CDR3 nucleotides read TGCAGTGCTAGAAACGACCAGGGGAGGCAAGATACGCAGTATTTT.

This clonotype was recorded a few times. The chain links TRBV15 to TRBJ2-7; 8 nucleotides match TRBD1. The CDR3 covers 12 residues. Germline V gene sequence: CDR1 LNHNV, CDR2 YYDKDF (reference sequence). The V gene end was trimmed by 3 bases and the J gene end by 8 bases; junction bases not matched to a gene: 3. The CDR3 reads CATSSDRGKQYF. CDR3 nucleotides: TGTGCCACCAGCAGTGACAGGGGTAAGCAGTACTTC.

The chain carries TRBV6-2 or TRBV6-3 and TRBJ2-7; D not resolved. The germline V gene encodes CDR1 MNHEY and CDR2 SVGEGT. This CDR3 comprises 14 residues. V lost 8 bases and J 4 bases, leaving 18 bases between the germline ends. CDR3 loop: CASWNTPDGYEQYF. The DNA for the CDR3 is TGTGCCAGCTGGAACACCCCCGACGGATACGAGCAGTACTTC.

CDR3 amino acids: CASSIGTFDNEQFF. CDR3 nucleotides: TGTGCCAGTAGTATAGGGACTTTCGACAATGAGCAGTTCTTC. V and J are TRBV19 and TRBJ2-1; weak D call: TRBD2 (5 bases). Deletions cut 1 base from V and 5 bases from J, with 9 bases between. Germline-derived CDR1 and CDR2 are LNHDA and SQIVND (reference sequence). The CDR3 extends over 14 amino acids.

At least ten counts were recorded for this clonotype. The J gene is TRBJ1-5, the V gene TRBV20-1; no reliable D call. The CDR3 spans 17 residues. The germline V gene has CDR1 DFQATT and CDR2 SNEGSKA (reference sequence). The V and J ends lost 1 base and 0 bases respectively, with 16 bases between them. The CDR3 DNA follows: TGCAGTGCTAGAGGGGCGGGCGTAGGGTTTAGCAATCAGCCCCAGCATTTT. This codes for CSARGAGVGFSNQPQHF.

The chain recombines TRBV7-2 with TRBJ2-3; D call uncertain. CDR3 length: 14 amino acids. The V gene lost 3 bases and the J gene lost 2 bases, with 9 bases spanning the gap. CDR1 is SGHTA and CDR2 is FQGNSA in the germline V gene. Here the CDR3 DNA reads TGTGCCAGCAGCTTGAGATGGCACACAGATACGCAGTATTTT. Protein product: CASSLRWHTDTQYF. Full variable domain (remainder filled in from reference TRBV7-2 and TRBJ2-3): GAGVSQSPSNKVTEKGKDVELRCDPISGHTALYWYRQSLGQGLEFLIYFQGNSAPDKSGLPSDRFSAERTGGSVSTLTIQRTQQEDSAVYLCASSLRWHTDTQYFGPGTRLTVL.

The CDR3 region has the DNA TGTGCCAGCAGTTACCCGATCGGGGGGCGGCAGGGCTACACCTTC. This translates into CASSYPIGGRQGYTF. V and J are TRBV6-2 or TRBV6-3 and TRBJ1-2; possibly TRBD1 for D (6 bases). V was cut by 2 bases and J by 8 bases, with 18 bases left in between. This CDR3 is 15 amino acids long. Looked up from germline, CDR1 is MNHEY and CDR2 is SVGEGT.

This chain joins TRBV29-1 and TRBJ2-1, with D possibly being TRBD1 or TRBD2 (5 bases each). From germline, CDR1 is SQVTM and CDR2 ANQGSEA. The CDR3 runs to 13 residues. Trimming left V 7 bases short and J 3 bases short, with 13 bases between. CDR3 in amino acids: CSGRDGGYNEQFF. The CDR3 DNA reads TGCAGCGGCCGGGACGGAGGCTACAATGAGCAGTTCTTC.

The chain joins TRBV2 to TRBJ2-5, with 11 positions matching TRBD2. Germline lookup yields CDR1 SNHLY and CDR2 FYNNEI. V dropped 5 bases and J dropped 3; count of bases not matched to a gene: 2. There are 14 residues in the CDR3. CDR3 sequence (DNA): TGTGCCAGCAGTCAGACTAGCGGGAAAGAGACCCAGTACTTC. It specifies CASSQTSGKETQYF.

The chain is built from TRBV7-2 and TRBJ1-2; no firm D call. Germline CDR1 is SGHTA and CDR2 is FQGNSA. The CDR3 is made up of 14 amino acids. Trimming took 6 bases from V and 0 from J, leaving 11 bases between them. In DNA, the CDR3 is TGTGCCAGCAGTTCAGCCTCAGCTAACTATGGCTACACCTTC. Residues: CASSSASANYGYTF.

This clonotype was seen a few times. The chain uses TRBV10-3 and TRBJ1-6; 8 bases map to TRBD1. CDR1 and CDR2 (germline): ENHRY, SYGVKD. The CDR3 runs to 15 residues. Losses at the gene ends were 0 bases for V and 8 bases for J; bases not matched to a gene: 3. CDR3 in amino acids: CAISESNRGYSPLHF. The CDR3, as DNA: TGTGCCATCAGTGAGTCTAACAGGGGGTATTCACCCCTCCACTTT.

The chain combines TRBV28 with TRBJ2-7; D is ambiguous. Germline lookup yields CDR1 MDHEN and CDR2 SYDVKM. This CDR3 has 12 amino acids. V was shortened by 8 bases and J by 3 bases, with 11 bases between the two germline ends. The CDR3 spells CASVTENYEQYF. The CDR3 DNA sequence: TGTGCCAGCGTCACGGAGAACTACGAGCAGTACTTC.

This chain joins TRBV6-5 and TRBJ1-1; TRBD1 might be the D (6 bases). The CDR3 length is 14 residues. CDR1 is MNHEY and CDR2 is SVGAGI in the germline V gene. V lost 1 base, J lost 6 bases, and 12 bases lay in between. The CDR3 nucleotides are TGTGCCAGCAGTTACTTATCCACAGGGCCTGAAGCTTTCTTT. Amino acid sequence: CASSYLSTGPEAFF.